The T cell receptor (beta chain) described here comes from a study of CD8+ T cells in alopecia areata. Study overall: Oral tofacitinib (5 to 10 mg twice daily) was administered to treated patients.

Isolation of CD4+ and CD8+ T cells from PBMCs was achieved by sorting. Points from the study as a whole: Scalp lesions, especially in alopecia totalis/universalis, had higher clonality than normal scalp. Normal skin's resident alphabeta T cells are also sequenced in scalp samples.

In each case, RNA was isolated and then reverse transcribed into cDNA as the sequencing template. TCRdb keeps only in-frame clones here, not all; method: immunoSEQ multiplex PCR. The sample has about 97,000 clones, around 45% seen once. V lost 4 bases to trimming and J lost 0 bases; unmatched junction nucleotides: 4. The CDR3 runs 15 residues. Germline V gene data show CDR1 as SQVTM and CDR2 as ANQGSEA. On this clone: The antigen remains undetermined.

This clonotype was sampled from a human donor with alopecia areata. This chain connects TRBV29-1 to TRBJ1-3; 9 nucleotides agree with TRBD1. The specimen was CD4+ T cells sorted from blood. This chain's CDR3 is CSVAGQGFSGNTIYF. The CDR3 nucleotides read TGCAGCGTTGCCGGACAGGGGTTCTCTGGAAACACCATATATTTT.